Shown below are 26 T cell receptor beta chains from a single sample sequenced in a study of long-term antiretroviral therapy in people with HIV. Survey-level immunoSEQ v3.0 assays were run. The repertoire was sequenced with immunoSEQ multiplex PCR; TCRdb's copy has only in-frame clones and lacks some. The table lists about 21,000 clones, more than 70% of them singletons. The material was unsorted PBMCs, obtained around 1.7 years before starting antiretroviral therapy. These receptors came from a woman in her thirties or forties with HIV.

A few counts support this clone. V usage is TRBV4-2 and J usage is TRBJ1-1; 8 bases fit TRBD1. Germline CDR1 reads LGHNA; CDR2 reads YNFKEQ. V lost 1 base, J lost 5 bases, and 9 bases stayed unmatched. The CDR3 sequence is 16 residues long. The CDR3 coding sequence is TGTGCCAGCAGCCAAGGGACAGGGTTGCCGGAAACTGAAGCTTTCTTT. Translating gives CASSQGTGLPETEAFF.

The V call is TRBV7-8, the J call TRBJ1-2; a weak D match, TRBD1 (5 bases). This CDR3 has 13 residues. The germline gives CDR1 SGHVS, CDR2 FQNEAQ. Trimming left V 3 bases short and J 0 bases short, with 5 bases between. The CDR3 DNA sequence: TGTGCCAGCAGCTTGACAGCTAACTATGGCTACACCTTC. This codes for CASSLTANYGYTF.

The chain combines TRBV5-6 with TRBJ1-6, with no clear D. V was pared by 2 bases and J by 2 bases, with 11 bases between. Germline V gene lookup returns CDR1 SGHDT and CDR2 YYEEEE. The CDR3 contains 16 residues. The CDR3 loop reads CASSFSKVTYNSPLHF. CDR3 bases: TGTGCCAGCAGCTTTAGTAAGGTCACCTATAATTCACCCCTCCACTTT.

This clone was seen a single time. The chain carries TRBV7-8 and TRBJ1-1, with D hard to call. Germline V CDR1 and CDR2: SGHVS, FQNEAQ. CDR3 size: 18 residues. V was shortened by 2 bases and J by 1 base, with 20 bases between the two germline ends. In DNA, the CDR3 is TGTGCCAGCAGCTTATCCATTGACACCTCTAAAAGGAACACTGAAGCTTTCTTT. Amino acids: CASSLSIDTSKRNTEAFF. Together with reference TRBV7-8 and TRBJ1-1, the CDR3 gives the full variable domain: GAGVSQSPRYKVAKRGQDVALRCDPISGHVSLFWYQQALGQGPEFLTYFQNEAQLDKSGLPSDRFFAERPEGSVSTLKIQRTQQEDSAVYLCASSLSIDTSKRNTEAFFGQGTRLTVV.

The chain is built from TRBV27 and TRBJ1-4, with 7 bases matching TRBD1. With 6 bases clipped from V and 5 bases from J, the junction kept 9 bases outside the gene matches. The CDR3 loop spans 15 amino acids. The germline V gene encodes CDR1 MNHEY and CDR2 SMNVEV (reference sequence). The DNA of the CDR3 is TGTGCCAGCAGAGAGTATGGGACAGAAAATGAAAAACTGTTTTTT. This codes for CASREYGTENEKLFF. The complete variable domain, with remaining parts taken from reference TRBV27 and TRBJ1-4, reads EAQVTQNPRYLITVTGKKLTVTCSQNMNHEYMSWYRQDPGLGLRQIYYSMNVEVTDKGDVPEGYKVSRKEKRNFPLILESPSPNQTSLYFCASREYGTENEKLFFGSGTQLSVL.

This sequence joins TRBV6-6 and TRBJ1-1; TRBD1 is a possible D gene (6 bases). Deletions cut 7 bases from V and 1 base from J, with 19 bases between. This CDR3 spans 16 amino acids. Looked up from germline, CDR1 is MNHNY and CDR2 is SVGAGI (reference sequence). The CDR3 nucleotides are TGTGCCAGCACTACCATCGGGGGCGGTTGGAACACTGAAGCTTTCTTT. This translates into CASTTIGGGWNTEAFF.

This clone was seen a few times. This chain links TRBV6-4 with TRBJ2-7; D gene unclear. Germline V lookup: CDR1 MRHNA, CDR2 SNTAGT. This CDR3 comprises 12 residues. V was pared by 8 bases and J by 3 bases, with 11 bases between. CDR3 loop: CASPASGYEQYF. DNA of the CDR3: TGTGCCAGCCCTGCGTCAGGCTACGAGCAGTACTTC.

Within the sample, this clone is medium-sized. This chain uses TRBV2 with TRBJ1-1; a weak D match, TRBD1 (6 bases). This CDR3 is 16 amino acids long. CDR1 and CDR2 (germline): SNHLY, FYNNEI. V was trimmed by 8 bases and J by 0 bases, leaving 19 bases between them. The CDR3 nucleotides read TGTGCCAGCGCCGGGACACACATCAAATTGAACACTGAAGCTTTCTTT. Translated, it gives CASAGTHIKLNTEAFF.

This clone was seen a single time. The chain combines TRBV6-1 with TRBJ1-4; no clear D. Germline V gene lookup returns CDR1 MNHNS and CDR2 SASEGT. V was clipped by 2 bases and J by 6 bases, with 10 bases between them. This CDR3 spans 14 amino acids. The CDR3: CASSELSTDEKLFF. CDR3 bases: TGTGCCAGCAGTGAACTTTCTACAGATGAAAAACTGTTTTTT.

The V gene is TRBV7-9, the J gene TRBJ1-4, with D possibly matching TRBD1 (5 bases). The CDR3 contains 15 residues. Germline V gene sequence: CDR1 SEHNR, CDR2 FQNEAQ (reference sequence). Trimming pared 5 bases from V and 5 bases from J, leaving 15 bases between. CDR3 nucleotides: TGTGCCAGCAGCGGGCAGGGAACGGGAAATGAAAAACTGTTTTTT. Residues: CASSGQGTGNEKLFF.

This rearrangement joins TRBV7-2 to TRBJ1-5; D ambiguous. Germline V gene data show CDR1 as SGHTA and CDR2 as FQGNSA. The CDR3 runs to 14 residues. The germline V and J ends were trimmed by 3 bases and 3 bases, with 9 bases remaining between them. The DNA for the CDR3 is TGTGCCAGCAGCTTGGATCCTGACAATCAGCCCCAGCATTTT. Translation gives CASSLDPDNQPQHF.

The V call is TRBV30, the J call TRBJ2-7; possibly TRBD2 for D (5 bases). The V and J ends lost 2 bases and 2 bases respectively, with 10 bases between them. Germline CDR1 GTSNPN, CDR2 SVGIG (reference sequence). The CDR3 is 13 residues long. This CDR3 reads CAWSTGFAYEQYF. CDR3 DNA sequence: TGTGCCTGGAGTACGGGGTTTGCCTACGAGCAGTACTTC.

CDR3 sequence (DNA): TGTGCCAGCAGTCACCCAGTGCTCGAGCAGTACTTC. Translating gives CASSHPVLEQYF. The rearrangement joins TRBV6-1 to TRBJ2-7; D gene ambiguous. With 5 bases removed from V and 6 bases from J, the gap between germline ends came to 11 bases. Germline CDR1 and CDR2: MNHNS and SASEGT. The CDR3 sequence is 12 residues long.

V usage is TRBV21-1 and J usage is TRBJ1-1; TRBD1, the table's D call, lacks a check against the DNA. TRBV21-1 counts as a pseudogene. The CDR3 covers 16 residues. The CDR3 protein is CASSNRQGASMCTAFF. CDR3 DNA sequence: TGTGCCAGCAGCAACCGACAGGGGGCGTCGATGTGTACGGCTTTCTTT.

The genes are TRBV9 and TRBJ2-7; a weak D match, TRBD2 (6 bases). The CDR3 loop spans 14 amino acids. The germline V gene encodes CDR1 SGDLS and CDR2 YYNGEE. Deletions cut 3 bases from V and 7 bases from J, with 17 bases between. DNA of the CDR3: TGTGCCAGCAGCGGGGGAGCTCTGGGGGGTGAGCAGTACTTC. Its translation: CASSGGALGGEQYF.

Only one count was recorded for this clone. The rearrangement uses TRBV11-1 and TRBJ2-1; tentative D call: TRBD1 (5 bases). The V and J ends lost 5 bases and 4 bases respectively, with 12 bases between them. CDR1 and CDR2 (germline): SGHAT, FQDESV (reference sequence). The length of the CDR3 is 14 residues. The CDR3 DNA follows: TGTGCCAGCAGCATAAGAGACAGTTACAATGAGCAGTTCTTC. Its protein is CASSIRDSYNEQFF.

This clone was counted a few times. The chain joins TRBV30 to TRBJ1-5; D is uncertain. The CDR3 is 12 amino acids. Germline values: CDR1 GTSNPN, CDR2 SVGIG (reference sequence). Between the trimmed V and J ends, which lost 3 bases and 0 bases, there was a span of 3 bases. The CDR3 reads CAWSVSNQPQHF. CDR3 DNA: TGTGCCTGGAGCGTTAGCAATCAGCCCCAGCATTTT.

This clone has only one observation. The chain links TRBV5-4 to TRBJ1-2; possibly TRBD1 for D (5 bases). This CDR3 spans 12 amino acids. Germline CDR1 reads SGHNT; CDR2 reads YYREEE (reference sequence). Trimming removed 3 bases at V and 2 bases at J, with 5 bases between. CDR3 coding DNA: TGTGCCAGCAGCTGGACAAACTATGGCTACACCTTC. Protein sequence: CASSWTNYGYTF.

CDR3 sequence: CASSIVGQSYEQYF. CDR3 nucleotide sequence: TGTGCCAGTAGTATCGTGGGACAGAGCTACGAGCAGTACTTC. The chain combines TRBV19 with TRBJ2-7; TRBD1 agrees at 7 bases. This CDR3 is 14 amino acids long. V shed 3 bases, J shed 3 bases, and the junction held 5 bases outside the gene matches. Looked up from germline, CDR1 is LNHDA and CDR2 is SQIVND (reference sequence).

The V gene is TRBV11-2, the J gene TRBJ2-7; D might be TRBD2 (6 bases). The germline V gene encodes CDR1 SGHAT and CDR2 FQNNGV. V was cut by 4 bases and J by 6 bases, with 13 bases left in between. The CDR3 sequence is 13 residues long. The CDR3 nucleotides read TGTGCCAGCAGCTCTTCGACTAGATTCGAGCAGTACTTC. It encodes CASSSSTRFEQYF.

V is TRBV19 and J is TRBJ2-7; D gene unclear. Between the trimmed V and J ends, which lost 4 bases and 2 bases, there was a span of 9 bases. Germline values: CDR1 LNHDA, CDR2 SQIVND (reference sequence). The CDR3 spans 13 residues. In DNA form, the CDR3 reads TGTGCCAGTAGTACAGGCTTACCCTACGAGCAGTACTTC. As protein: CASSTGLPYEQYF.

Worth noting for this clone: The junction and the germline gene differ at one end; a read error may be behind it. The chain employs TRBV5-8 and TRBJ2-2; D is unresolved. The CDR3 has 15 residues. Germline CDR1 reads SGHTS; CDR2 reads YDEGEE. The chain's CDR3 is CASSFISKNTGELFF. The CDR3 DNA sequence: TGTGCCAGCAGTTTCATTTCCAAGAACACTGGGGAGCTGTTTTTT. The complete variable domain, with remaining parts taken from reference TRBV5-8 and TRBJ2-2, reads EAGVTQSPTHLIKTRGQQATLRCSPISGHTSVYWYQQALGLGLQFLLWYDEGEERNRGNFPPRFSGRQFPNYSSELNVNALELEDSALYLCASSFISKNTGELFFGEGSRLTVL.

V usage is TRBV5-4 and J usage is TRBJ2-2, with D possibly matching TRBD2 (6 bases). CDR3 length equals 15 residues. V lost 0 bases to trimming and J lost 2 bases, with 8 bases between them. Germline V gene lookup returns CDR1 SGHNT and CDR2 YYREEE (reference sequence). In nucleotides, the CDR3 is TGTGCCAGCAGCTTGGGGGGAGGTAACACCGGGGAGCTGTTTTTT. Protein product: CASSLGGGNTGELFF.

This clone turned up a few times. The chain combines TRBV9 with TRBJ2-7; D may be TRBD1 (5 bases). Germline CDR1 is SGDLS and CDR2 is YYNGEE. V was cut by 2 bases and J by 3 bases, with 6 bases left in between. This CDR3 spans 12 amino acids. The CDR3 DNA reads TGTGCCAGCAGCGTCGACAGCTACGAGCAGTACTTC. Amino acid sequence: CASSVDSYEQYF. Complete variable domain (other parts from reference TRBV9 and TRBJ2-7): DSGVTQTPKHLITATGQRVTLRCSPRSGDLSVYWYQQSLDQGLQFLIQYYNGEERAKGNILERFSAQQFPDLHSELNLSSLELGDSALYFCASSVDSYEQYFGPGTRLTVT.

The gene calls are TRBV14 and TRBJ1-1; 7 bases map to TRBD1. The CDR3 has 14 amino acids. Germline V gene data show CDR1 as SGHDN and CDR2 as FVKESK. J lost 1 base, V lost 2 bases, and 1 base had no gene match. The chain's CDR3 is CASSQTGENTEAFF. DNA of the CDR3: TGTGCCAGCAGCCAAACAGGGGAGAACACTGAAGCTTTCTTT.

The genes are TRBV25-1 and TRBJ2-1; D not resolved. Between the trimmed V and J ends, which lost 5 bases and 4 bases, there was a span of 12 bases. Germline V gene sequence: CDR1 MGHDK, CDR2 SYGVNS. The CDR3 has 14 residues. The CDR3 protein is CASSWREAYNEQFF. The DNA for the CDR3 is TGTGCCAGCAGTTGGAGAGAGGCTTACAATGAGCAGTTCTTC.